These 13 T cell receptor beta chains were all obtained from the same sample, sequenced in a study of control samples from healthy donors and cancer patients. Produced via immunoSEQ multiplex PCR; TCRdb's table is partial and in-frame only. This table has around 18,000 clones, 86% appearing once. The specimen was PBMCs. The receptors stem from a woman between 65 and 79 years old with colorectal cancer.

The rearrangement joins TRBV25-1 to TRBJ2-7, with D possibly being TRBD2 (7 bases). In germline, CDR1 is MGHDK, CDR2 SYGVNS. The CDR3 is 13 residues long. V lost 3 bases, J lost 5 bases, and 11 bases lay in between. CDR3: CASSEWGGDEQYF. CDR3 in DNA: TGTGCCAGCAGTGAGTGGGGGGGCGACGAGCAGTACTTC.

The V gene is TRBV6-5, the J gene TRBJ2-7; D may be TRBD1 (6 bases). The CDR3 runs 12 residues. The ends were cut back, 6 bases at V and 3 bases at J, with 9 bases in the middle. The germline V gene has CDR1 MNHEY and CDR2 SVGAGI. CDR3 residues: CASRGAYYEQYF. The CDR3 DNA reads as TGTGCCAGCAGGGGGGCCTACTACGAGCAGTACTTC.

The chain links TRBV6-1 to TRBJ1-4, with D possibly being TRBD1 (6 bases). V was cut by 3 bases and J by 5 bases, with 25 bases left in between. Germline V gene sequence: CDR1 MNHNS, CDR2 SASEGT. The CDR3 contains 19 residues. CDR3 DNA: TGTGCCAGCAGTGATCCAAGGGCCGTCCGGACAGCAGAAAATGAAAAACTGTTTTTT. Protein sequence: CASSDPRAVRTAENEKLFF.

The rearrangement links TRBV11-3 to TRBJ2-1, with a possible D match to TRBD1 (5 bases). Germline CDR1 and CDR2: SGHNT and YENEEA. V dropped 2 bases and J dropped 12 bases, with 17 bases sitting between them. This CDR3 is built from 14 residues. The CDR3 DNA sequence: TGTGCCAGCAGCTTATACAGGACAAATGATGGGCAGTTCTTC. Translation: CASSLYRTNDGQFF.

The chain employs TRBV3-1 (or the pseudogene TRBV3-2) and TRBJ2-1; maybe TRBD1 (5 bases). The germline V gene has CDR1 LGHDT and CDR2 YNNKEL (reference sequence). This CDR3 region has 18 residues. Trimming took off 1 base at V and 8 bases at J, with 24 bases between the two ends. CDR3 protein: CASSQGAPDTSIIHEQFF. The CDR3 DNA follows: TGTGCCAGCAGCCAAGGTGCCCCGGACACCAGCATTATCCATGAGCAGTTCTTC.

CDR3 region: CASSIGAGTYEQYF. In DNA form, the CDR3 reads TGTGCCAGTAGTATAGGGGCGGGGACCTACGAGCAGTACTTC. This chain connects TRBV19 to TRBJ2-7, with D possibly matching TRBD2 (6 bases). CDR1 is LNHDA and CDR2 is SQIVND in the germline V gene (reference sequence). V gave up 1 base and J gave up 2 bases, with 9 bases separating them. The CDR3 is 14 amino acids. Using reference TRBV19 and TRBJ2-7 for the parts outside the CDR3, the full variable domain is DGGITQSPKYLFRKEGQNVTLSCEQNLNHDAMYWYRQDPGQGLRLIYYSQIVNDFQKGDIAEGYSVSREKKESFPLTVTSAQKNPTAFYLCASSIGAGTYEQYFGPGTRLTVT.

The chain uses TRBV5-5 and TRBJ1-5; 9 positions match TRBD1. CDR3 length: 15 amino acids. The germline CDR1 and CDR2 sequences are SGHKS and YYEKEE (reference sequence). V gave up 3 bases and J gave up 5 bases; unmatched junction bases: 6. The CDR3 protein is CASSSGQGTHQPQHF. The CDR3 DNA follows: TGTGCCAGCAGCTCCGGACAGGGGACGCATCAGCCCCAGCATTTT.

The rearrangement links TRBV3-1 (or the pseudogene TRBV3-2) to TRBJ1-1; 7 nucleotides align to TRBD1. This CDR3 region has 14 residues. V was pared by 5 bases and J by 5 bases, with 8 bases of the junction left unmatched. The germline gives CDR1 LGHDT, CDR2 YNNKEL (reference sequence). The chain's CDR3 is CASSLGGQRTEAFF. The CDR3 DNA sequence: TGTGCCAGCAGCTTAGGGGGACAGAGGACTGAAGCTTTCTTT.

The chain links TRBV10-3 to TRBJ1-5; a weak D match, TRBD1 (5 bases). Germline V lookup: CDR1 ENHRY, CDR2 SYGVKD. This CDR3 has 15 amino acids. Trimming shortened V by 0 bases and J by 6 bases, and 12 bases separated the two germline ends. This CDR3 reads CAISESVGTSQPQHF. CDR3 DNA sequence: TGTGCCATCAGTGAGTCGGTCGGGACCAGTCAGCCCCAGCATTTT.

This clone was seen just once. The V and J genes are TRBV7-2 and TRBJ1-2, with D uncertain. Germline lookup yields CDR1 SGHTA and CDR2 FQGNSA. The CDR3 has 14 amino acids. Trimming shortened V by 5 bases and J by 8 bases, and 18 bases separated the two germline ends. The CDR3 region is CASSHTPRAEGYTF. CDR3 nucleotides: TGTGCCAGCAGCCACACCCCCCGGGCAGAGGGCTACACCTTC.

The rearrangement links TRBV3-1 (or the pseudogene TRBV3-2) to TRBJ1-2; D is uncertain. Trimming cost V 1 base and J 8 bases, with 17 bases left between them. This CDR3 is built from 15 residues. Germline V lookup: CDR1 LGHDT, CDR2 YNNKEL (reference sequence). CDR3 nucleotide sequence: TGTGCCAGCAGCCAAGGGGAAGTTTTGCAATTGGGCTACACCTTC. It encodes CASSQGEVLQLGYTF.

The chain carries TRBV5-1 and TRBJ1-1, with a possible D match to TRBD1 (5 bases). The CDR3 loop spans 15 amino acids. V dropped 4 bases and J dropped 0 bases, with 13 bases sitting between them. The germline V gene has CDR1 SGHRS and CDR2 YFSETQ. CDR3 protein: CASSLTEGLNTEAFF. Written as DNA, the CDR3 is TGCGCCAGCAGCCTGACAGAAGGACTGAACACTGAAGCTTTCTTT.

V gene TRBV4-1 combines with J gene TRBJ1-4; TRBD1 matches 9 bases. The CDR3 sequence is 16 residues long. Trimming cost V 1 base and J 7 bases; bases outside gene matches: 7. CDR1 and CDR2 from the germline V gene are MGHRA and YSYEKL. For the CDR3, the DNA is TGCGCCAGCAGCCAAGCTGCCGACAGGGGGGGTGAAAAACTGTTTTTT. Translation: CASSQAADRGGEKLFF.